This T cell receptor (beta chain) was retrieved from a study of blood T cell repertoires in COVID-19. In the study overall: Acute-phase and convalescent COVID-19 samples originated in the United States, Italy and Spain. The cDNA or gDNA used as material had been derived from T cells, B-cell-depleted T cells, or PBMCs.

This clone occurred a few times. As handled by the study authors: Amplifying reference gene primers gave estimates of nucleated cell counts. TCRdb keeps only in-frame clones here, not all; method: immunoSEQ multiplex PCR. Clonal size and the V and J genes are those of that table, whereas D and trimming came from the DNA. The sample has about 150,000 clones, roughly four fifths seen once. The source of this sequence is a woman aged 80 or over with acute or convalescent COVID-19. The sample consisted of peripheral blood.

The CDR3 sequence is CASSTGDGELFF. CDR3 DNA: TGTGCCAGCAGTACAGGGGACGGGGAGCTGTTTTTT. V and J are TRBV6-6 and TRBJ2-2; 7 positions match TRBD1. V dropped 5 bases and J dropped 7; count of bases not matched to a gene: 1. The CDR3 is made up of 12 amino acids. The germline CDR1 and CDR2 sequences are MNHNY and SVGAGI (reference sequence).